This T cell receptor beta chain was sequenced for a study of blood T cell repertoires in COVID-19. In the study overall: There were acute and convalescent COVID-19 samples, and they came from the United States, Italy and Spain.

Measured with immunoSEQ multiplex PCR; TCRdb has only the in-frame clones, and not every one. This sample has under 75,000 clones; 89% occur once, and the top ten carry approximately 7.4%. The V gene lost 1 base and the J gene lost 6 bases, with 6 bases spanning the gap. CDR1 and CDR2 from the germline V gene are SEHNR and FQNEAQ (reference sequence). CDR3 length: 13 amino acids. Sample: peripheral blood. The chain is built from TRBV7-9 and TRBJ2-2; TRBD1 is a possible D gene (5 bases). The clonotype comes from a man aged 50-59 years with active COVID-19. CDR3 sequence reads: CASSLVGAGELFF. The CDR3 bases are TGTGCCAGCAGCTTAGTAGGGGCCGGGGAGCTGTTTTTT.